These T cell receptor beta chains were read from a single sample in a study of T-cell memory formation after mild COVID-19. MiXCR, applied by TCRdb to the 5' RACE reads, yields one record per CDR3 protein. The sample contains under 250,000 distinct CDR3 sequences, around 8.8% of which appear only once. Material for sequencing was PBMCs or a T cell subset sorted from them (not recorded which). Receptors were obtained from a man younger than 35 who had mild COVID-19 (a few samples of this study predate the infection). Cell type and time point are not known. The CDR3 runs from the conserved cysteine through the conserved F or W. Each record gives: V gene, J gene, CDR3 protein.

TRBV4-3	TRBJ2-5	CASSQDSRSREETQYF
TRBV12-3/TRBV12-4	TRBJ1-3	CASGHLSGNTIYF
TRBV18	TRBJ1-2	CASSPIGTSTRGYTF
TRBV7-2	TRBJ2-1	CASSRGGAGVANEQFF
TRBV7-2	TRBJ2-5	CASRPTAVQETQYF
TRBV29-1	TRBJ2-5	CSVEADRGETQYF
TRBV7-2	TRBJ2-1	CASCQTYNEQFF
TRBV6-6	TRBJ2-3	CASSYWDTQYF
TRBV23-1	TRBJ2-2	CASSQSGGQDHTGELFF
TRBV20-1	TRBJ2-7	CSARPPNRGPEQYF
TRBV5-1	TRBJ1-6	CASSRDRGGSPLHF
TRBV12-3/TRBV12-4	TRBJ2-5	CASSLAPGEETQYF
TRBV18	TRBJ1-3	CASSPSVTSGNTIYF
TRBV5-1	TRBJ1-5	CASSVAGNQPQHF
TRBV7-2	TRBJ2-2	CASSLRLARNTGELFF
TRBV6-5	TRBJ1-5	CASTPRADQPQHF
TRBV7-2	TRBJ2-7	CASSLSSLDSYEQYF
TRBV3-1	TRBJ2-5	CASSQGLLAGGWETQYF
TRBV3-1	TRBJ2-5	CASSARGHSPQETQYF
TRBV6-5	TRBJ1-3	CASSYSRRFSGNTIYF
TRBV18	TRBJ1-2	CASSPTIGQGSNYGYTF
TRBV7-8	TRBJ2-1	CASSTLLMGNEQFF
TRBV12-3/TRBV12-4	TRBJ2-5	CASRPPTSLETQYF
TRBV23-1	TRBJ2-5	CASSHTGFFEETQYF
TRBV18	TRBJ2-6	CASSPTVSGANVLTF
TRBV12-3/TRBV12-4	TRBJ2-6	CASTLQQGGGDGANVLTF
TRBV4-3	TRBJ1-1	CASSHEFTQGARYTEAFF
TRBV10-3	TRBJ1-1	CAISEGAGQTEAFF
TRBV7-2	TRBJ2-4	CASSLGVPAKNIQYF
TRBV9	TRBJ2-5	CASSVGASGSQETQYF
TRBV5-1	TRBJ1-5	CASSFSGEVGQPQHF
TRBV7-9	TRBJ1-1	CASSRGLLNTEAFF
TRBV6-5	TRBJ2-6	CASSYSGTNSGANVLTF
TRBV12-3/TRBV12-4	TRBJ1-1	CASSLSEVNTEAFF
TRBV7-9	TRBJ1-6	CASRSPATGSENSPLHF
TRBV28	TRBJ1-1	CASSLAAARAEAFF
TRBV4-3	TRBJ1-2	CASSSTPGGKGNYGYTF
TRBV5-1	TRBJ1-6	CASSPGTENSPLHF
TRBV20-1	TRBJ1-2	CSARDGTSGGYTF
TRBV5-1	TRBJ2-2	CASSLGQGHTGELFF
TRBV6-5	TRBJ1-6	CASSYWAARSRYNSPLHF
TRBV7-8	TRBJ2-5	CASSLGGDQETQYF
TRBV28	TRBJ1-5	CASSFSVNQPQHF
TRBV18	TRBJ2-7	CASSPGTGEQYF
TRBV6-5	TRBJ2-5	CASSRAGRYQETQYF
TRBV7-2	TRBJ2-5	CASSPGGARETQYF
TRBV6-2/TRBV6-3	TRBJ2-7	CASSYSQIPEQYF
TRBV30	TRBJ1-6	CAWSPRDSWSPLHF
TRBV5-1	TRBJ2-2	CASSSGLFTGELFF
TRBV10-3	TRBJ1-2	CAISDSYGYTF
TRBV5-1	TRBJ2-6	CASSLGDRGTNVLTF
TRBV4-1	TRBJ1-2	CASSQEVAGYGYTF
TRBV7-3	TRBJ1-1	CASSLERATEAFF
TRBV7-2	TRBJ2-5	CASSSIQETQYF
TRBV6-5	TRBJ1-2	CASSYSRPNYGYTF
TRBV5-1	TRBJ2-5	CASSRPSLAGVGETQYF